This T cell receptor (beta chain) was identified in a study of cytomegalovirus exposure and HLA in healthy donors. Study information: Of all 400 or so donors who were genotyped, around 79% belonged to the Caucasian-associated ancestry cluster.

The study ran its PCR with 60 Vbeta and 13 Jbeta primers. Some clones are missing from TCRdb's copy, which holds only in-frame ones; the method was immunoSEQ multiplex PCR. The sample contains 150,000 to 250,000 clones, around 86% of which appear only once. The CDR3 length is 15 residues. The V gene's germline CDR1 is SGHVS and CDR2 FNYEAQ. The chain recombines TRBV7-6 with TRBJ2-5; 8 bases map to TRBD1. The DNA end is more similar to TRBJ2-7, so the J call may be wrong. This clonotype was obtained from a woman aged 45-65 years in good health and CMV-seropositive. Sequencing was done on a sample of PBMCs. The CDR3 sequence is CASSLRAGQAYEQYF. CDR3 sequence (DNA): TGTGCCAGCAGCTTAAGGGCGGGACAGGCCTACGAGCAGTACTTC.